This TCR beta chain was captured by sequencing in a study of T cells in Graves' hyperthyroidism and ophthalmopathy. Study-wide background: Peripheral blood samples were taken at initial diagnosis, prior to any treatment. Regarding the study as a whole: The blood repertoire included most of the expanded thyroid clonotypes above 0.001.

The authors took PBMCs from 9.5 to 10 ml fresh peripheral blood. This clonotype came up many times. Antigen specificity is unknown. The CDR3 has 14 residues. Per germline, CDR1 KGHSH and CDR2 LQKENI. V gave up 2 bases and J gave up 7 bases, with 11 bases separating them. The source material, RNA transcripts, was used to amplify TCR beta CDR3 regions. HTBI primers were used for first-round RT-PCR of the TCR CDR3. TCRdb re-analysed the multiplex PCR reads in MiXCR, keeping a single row per CDR3 protein. The sample carries about 420,000 distinct CDR3 sequences, roughly 13% recorded once. Sample: blood. V usage is TRBV18 and J usage is TRBJ1-4; TRBD1 might be the D (5 bases). This sequence was found in a woman younger than 35 with Graves' hyperthyroidism. CDR3 sequence reads: CASSPSQGGEKLFF. The CDR3 DNA is TGTGCCAGCTCACCATCCCAGGGCGGTGAAAAACTGTTTTTT.